Shown below are 14 T cell receptor beta chains from a single sample sequenced in a study of T-cell memory formation after mild COVID-19. Each CDR3 protein gets one entry after TCRdb re-called the 5' RACE reads with MiXCR. The sample has a few hundred thousand distinct CDR3 sequences, roughly 18% seen once; the top ten hold about 21%. Sequenced: PBMCs or a T cell subset sorted from them (not recorded which). The receptors come from a man aged 18 to 29 who had mild COVID-19 (a few samples of this study predate the infection). Cell type and time point are not known.

The gene calls are TRBV20-1 and TRBJ2-5; the D gene is possibly TRBD1 (5 bases). This CDR3 contains 14 residues. Per the germline V gene, CDR1 is DFQATT and CDR2 is SNEGSKA (reference sequence). V was clipped by 6 bases and J by 3 bases, with 17 bases between them. CDR3 sequence (DNA): TGCAGTGCCACAGGCCTCGAGGTTAAAGAGACCCAGTACTTC. Its translation is CSATGLEVKETQYF.

The gene calls are TRBV12-3 or TRBV12-4 and TRBJ1-1; TRBD1 is a possible D gene (5 bases). The V gene lost 3 bases and the J gene lost 0 bases, with 8 bases spanning the gap. The CDR3 is 14 amino acids. The CDR3 spells CASSFEGLNTEAFF. The CDR3 nucleotides read TGTGCCAGCAGTTTTGAGGGACTGAACACTGAAGCTTTCTTT.

This clonotype was seen repeatedly, ten times or more. The chain has TRBV5-1 and TRBJ1-2; perhaps TRBD1 as D (6 bases). The CDR3 is made up of 15 amino acids. Germline V gives CDR1 SGHRS, CDR2 YFSETQ. V lost 4 bases and J 0 bases, leaving 13 bases between the germline ends. Here the CDR3 DNA reads TGCGCCAGCAGCATCCAGGGACAAGCTAACTATGGCTACACCTTC. This sequence encodes CASSIQGQANYGYTF.

This clonotype has just a few counts. This sequence joins TRBV7-3 and TRBJ2-3; TRBD2 aligns across 8 bases. V dropped 5 bases and J dropped 0; count of bases not matched to a gene: 7. Germline V CDR1 and CDR2: SGHTA, FQGTGA. The CDR3 loop spans 16 amino acids. CDR3 sequence: CASSPPGGASTDTQYF. Here the CDR3 DNA reads TGTGCCAGCAGCCCCCCGGGGGGGGCTAGCACAGATACGCAGTATTTT.

This clonotype was recorded a few times. The V and J genes are TRBV20-1 and TRBJ2-3, with D possibly being TRBD1 (5 bases). With 3 bases removed from V and 6 bases from J, the gap between germline ends came to 10 bases. Germline V lookup: CDR1 DFQATT, CDR2 SNEGSKA (reference sequence). This CDR3 is 12 amino acids long. Here the CDR3 reads CSASSPGDTQYF. Here the CDR3 DNA reads TGCAGTGCTAGCTCCCCAGGGGATACGCAGTATTTT.

The chain carries TRBV29-1 and TRBJ2-3; TRBD2 matches 9 bases. The CDR3 totals 15 residues. V lost 3 bases and J lost 2; bases outside the gene matches: 6. From germline, CDR1 is SQVTM and CDR2 ANQGSEA. The CDR3 here is CSVDGLAGHTDTQYF. CDR3 nucleotide sequence: TGCAGCGTTGATGGGCTAGCGGGGCACACAGATACGCAGTATTTT.

The sample holds a few counts of this clonotype. This chain links TRBV18 with TRBJ2-2; D might be TRBD1 (6 bases). Trimming stripped 2 bases from V and 1 base from J, with 11 bases between. Germline CDR1 is KGHSH and CDR2 is LQKENI. The length of the CDR3 is 16 residues. The CDR3 loop reads CASSPSAGVNTGELFF. CDR3 nucleotides: TGTGCCAGCTCACCATCGGCAGGGGTGAACACCGGGGAGCTGTTTTTT.

This clonotype has a single count. The chain joins TRBV6-5 to TRBJ2-2, with D perhaps TRBD2 (6 bases). The germline V gene encodes CDR1 MNHEY and CDR2 SVGAGI. CDR3 length: 15 residues. Trimming removed 4 bases from V and 7 bases from J, with 16 bases in between. CDR3 region: CASSSRTSSGGELFF. The CDR3 coding sequence is TGTGCCAGCAGTTCCCGAACTAGCTCTGGCGGGGAGCTGTTTTTT.

This clonotype was counted many times. The chain joins TRBV5-1 to TRBJ2-7; a possible D gene is TRBD1 (5 bases). Looked up from germline, CDR1 is SGHRS and CDR2 is YFSETQ. CDR3 length equals 13 residues. V lost 3 bases to trimming and J lost 1 base, with 8 bases between them. The DNA for the CDR3 is TGCGCCAGCAGCTACGGACAATCCTACGAGCAGTACTTC. Its protein is CASSYGQSYEQYF.

The sample holds one count of this clonotype. The genes are TRBV7-8 and TRBJ2-7; D is possibly TRBD1 (6 bases). Germline values: CDR1 SGHVS, CDR2 FQNEAQ. CDR3 length: 13 residues. Trimming pared 3 bases from V and 2 bases from J, leaving 8 bases between. CDR3 DNA: TGTGCCAGCAGCTTGGACAGCCCCTACGAGCAGTACGTC. Its protein is CASSLDSPYEQYV.

To note about this clonotype: The germline gene is not matched at one end of the junction; a read error may be the cause. This rearrangement joins TRBV7-6 to TRBJ2-1, with 7 bases aligning to TRBD2. Germline values: CDR1 SGHVS, CDR2 FNYEAQ. The CDR3 has 15 amino acids. The CDR3 loop is CASCLVLAANNEQFF. CDR3 in DNA: TGTGCCAGCTGCTTAGTGCTAGCGGCTAACAATGAGCAGTTCTTC.

The CDR3 region has the DNA TGTGCCAGCAGCTTAGCAGTTGGGTTCTACAATGAGCAGTTCTTC. Translating gives CASSLAVGFYNEQFF. This chain uses TRBV7-9 with TRBJ2-1; D call uncertain. The CDR3 length is 15 residues. Germline lookup yields CDR1 SEHNR and CDR2 FQNEAQ (reference sequence). Trimming removed 0 bases at V and 3 bases at J, with 9 bases between.

This rearrangement joins TRBV5-1 to TRBJ2-3; a possible D gene is TRBD1 (6 bases). The CDR3 runs to 15 residues. Trimming cost V 4 bases and J 1 base, with 13 bases left between them. CDR1 and CDR2 (germline): SGHRS, YFSETQ. CDR3 nucleotides: TGCGCCAGCAGCAACAACAGGGAACGCACAGATACGCAGTATTTT. Encoded protein: CASSNNRERTDTQYF.

This clonotype came up a few times. The chain carries TRBV5-1 and TRBJ2-1; the D is unclear. The CDR3 extends over 14 amino acids. Germline loops: CDR1 SGHRS, CDR2 YFSETQ. Trimming removed 0 bases at V and 3 bases at J, with 7 bases between. CDR3 in amino acids: CASSLETYYNEQFF. The CDR3 DNA reads as TGCGCCAGCAGCTTGGAGACATACTACAATGAGCAGTTCTTC. Looking up the rest from reference TRBV5-1 and TRBJ2-1 gives the full variable domain: KAGVTQTPRYLIKTRGQQVTLSCSPISGHRSVSWYQQTPGQGLQFLFEYFSETQRNKGNFPGRFSGRQFSNSRSEMNVSTLELGDSALYLCASSLETYYNEQFFGPGTRLTVL.